The text below deals with one T cell receptor (beta chain). Its cognate antigen is unknown. Germline loops: CDR1 MDHEN, CDR2 SYDVKM. The CDR3 loop spans 17 amino acids. The trim removed 4 bases at V and 2 bases at J, leaving 11 bases unmatched. The sample belongs to a study of shared clonotypes between healthy human individuals. Across the study: The plates for each donor numbered three CD4 naive, three CD4 memory, two CD8 naive and one CD8 memory. General study points: Rarefaction gave evidence that sorted-subset sequencing remained incomplete despite large depth.

Across several immunoSEQ plates, the genomic DNA of each subset was split evenly. Sequencing used immunoSEQ multiplex PCR; TCRdb keeps in-frame clones, though not all of them. The data contain about 2.4 million clones, more than 85% of them singletons. Sequenced input: naive CD4+ T cells from PBMCs. Subset described: CD45RA+ positively selected. V gene TRBV28 combines with J gene TRBJ1-5, with 7 bases matching TRBD1. This receptor was identified in a man aged 18 to 29 in good health. Some clones in this sample may be carry-over from other donors' samples. CDR3 residues: CASSSNRGGWGNQPQHF. The CDR3 nucleotides are TGTGCCAGCAGTTCGAACAGGGGCGGGTGGGGCAATCAGCCCCAGCATTTT.